These T cell receptor beta chains were read from a single sample in a study of T cells after somatic rescue of genetic block. The data were produced by immunoSEQ multiplex PCR, yet TCRdb's version contains in-frame clones alone and is incomplete. The top ten hold roughly 1.7% of the sample, which has tens of thousands of clones, just under 90% seen once. Sequencing was carried out using peripheral blood mononuclear cells (PBMCs). These receptors all come from a woman in her late teens or twenties. The CDR3 runs from the conserved cysteine through the conserved F or W. The D gene is left open where the match is weak. Clone size, where shown, is once, few, many, or a class for clones that have expanded.

j_call d_call clone_size v_call cdr3_nt cdr3_aa
TRBJ2-1 TRBD2 . TRBV7-2 TGTGCCAGCAGCGAAAGCGGGAGTGCCTACAATGAGCAGTTCTTC CASSESGSAYNEQFF
TRBJ1-2 . . TRBV11-2 TGTGCCAGCAGCTCCGGGACGGGCGTTTTCGGCTACACCTTC CASSSGTGVFGYTF
TRBJ1-3 . . TRBV9 TGTGCCAGCAGCGTAGGGGACTCGTCTGGAAACATGATATATTTT CASSVGDSSGNMIYF
TRBJ2-1 . once TRBV6-5 TGTGCCAGCAGTCGCCGGAGCTCCTACAATGAGCAGTTCTTC CASSRRSSYNEQFF
TRBJ2-7 . . TRBV7-6 TGTGCCAGCAAGTACCGGGACACCTCCTACGAGCAGTACTTC CASKYRDTSYEQYF
TRBJ1-1 TRBD1 . TRBV5-4 TGTGCCAGCAGCTTGTGGGGACAGGGGTCCCCCGGCATGAACACTGAAGCTTTCTTT CASSLWGQGSPGMNTEAFF
TRBJ1-1 TRBD1 . TRBV28 TGTGCCAGCAGTCCGGGACAGATGAACACTGAAGCTTTCTTT CASSPGQMNTEAFF
TRBJ2-7 . . TRBV5-5 TGTGCCAGCAGCTCCTCCCCTGGGCTCTACGAGCAGTACTTC CASSSSPGLYEQYF
TRBJ2-2 . . TRBV4-2 TGTGCCAGCTCTCGAGGGGGTCTAGCTACCGGGGAGCTGTTTTTT CASSRGGLATGELFF
TRBJ1-6 . . TRBV11-2 TGTGCCAGCAGCATACAGGCAAATTCACCCCTCCACTTT CASSIQANSPLHF
TRBJ2-1 . once TRBV18 TGTGCCAGCTCACCGGAGGAATATGAGCAGTTCTTC CASSPEEYEQFF
TRBJ1-5 . . TRBV28 TGTGCCAGCAGTTTCTCTGGGGGTCCGGCTCAGCCCCAGCATTTT CASSFSGGPAQPQHF
TRBJ1-3 TRBD1 . TRBV5-1 TGCGCCAGCAGCATGGGACAGGAGGGAAACACCATATATTTT CASSMGQEGNTIYF
TRBJ2-3 . . TRBV18 TGTGCCAGCTCACCACCGTCGACAGATACGCAGTATTTT CASSPPSTDTQYF
TRBJ2-1 . . TRBV27 TGTGCCAGCAGTTTCTGGGGGACTTCCGACAATGAGCAGTTCTTC CASSFWGTSDNEQFF
TRBJ2-2 TRBD1 . TRBV6-1 TGTGCCAGCAGTGAACTGGCAGGGGGAGCGGCCGGGGAGCTGTTTTTT CASSELAGGAAGELFF
TRBJ2-2 TRBD2 . TRBV6-1 TGTGCCAGCAGGGCCGGCGGGAGGGGAACCGGGGAGCTGTTTTTT CASRAGGRGTGELFF
TRBJ1-4 . . TRBV12-5 TGTGCTAGTGGTTCATCATCAACTAATGAAAAACTGTTTTTT CASGSSSTNEKLFF
TRBJ2-1 TRBD2 . TRBV5-6 TGTGCCAGCAGCTTGACCTCTTTTTGGCGGGAGGGGGTTGAGCAGTTCTTC CASSLTSFWREGVEQFF
TRBJ1-3 . . TRBV27 TGTGCCAGCAGTTTGAGTGGGAACTCTGGAAACACCATATATTTT CASSLSGNSGNTIYF
TRBJ1-2 . . TRBV18 TGTGCCAGCTCACCCGATTGGGGAAGGATCTTCGGGATTGACTATGGCTACACCTTC CASSPDWGRIFGIDYGYTF
TRBJ2-7 . . TRBV19 TGTGCCAGTAGTAGGGGGCCCTACGAGCAGTACTTC CASSRGPYEQYF
TRBJ1-1 TRBD1 . TRBV7-9 TGTGCCAGCAGCATCGGACAGGCCATTGAAGCTTTCTTT CASSIGQAIEAFF
TRBJ1-2 . . TRBV28 TGTGCCAGCTACAAGGTTGGGATTTTGAGCTACACCTTC CASYKVGILSYTF
TRBJ1-1 . . TRBV2 TGTGCCAGCAGTGAACCCGGGCGGAGAACTGAAGCTTTCTTT CASSEPGRRTEAFF
TRBJ2-5 TRBD2 . TRBV4-1 TGCGCCAGCAGCCAGATTCAAGCGGGAGGAGAGACCCAGTACTTC CASSQIQAGGETQYF
TRBJ1-5 TRBD1 . TRBV10-3 TGTGCCAGCAGTGACGGACAGGAGGCTCAGCCCCAGCATTTT CASSDGQEAQPQHF
TRBJ1-3 . . TRBV23-1 TGCGCCAGCAGTCACCCCCGGGACGGGGTCTCTGGAAACACCATATATTTT CASSHPRDGVSGNTIYF
TRBJ1-2 . . TRBV27 TGTGCCAGCAGTCCATTCAAAGACTATGGCTACACCTTC CASSPFKDYGYTF
TRBJ2-1 . few TRBV7-6 TGTGCCAGCAGCTTAGACCGGGACGCGCAGTTCTTC CASSLDRDAQFF
TRBJ2-1 . . TRBV10-3 TGTGCCATCAGTGAGTTGAGGGCCTACAATGAGCAGTTCTTC CAISELRAYNEQFF
TRBJ2-2 TRBD1 . TRBV9 TGTGCCAGCAGCCTCGGGACAGTAGACACCGGGGAGCTGTTTTTT CASSLGTVDTGELFF
TRBJ2-7 . . TRBV19 TGTGCCAGTAGTATAGATACAGCTTACGAGCAGTACTTC CASSIDTAYEQYF
TRBJ1-4 TRBD1 . TRBV5-4 TGTGCCAGCAGCTCGGGACAGGGGTTAGCGGAACTGTTTTTT CASSSGQGLAELFF
TRBJ1-5 . . TRBV18 TGTGCCAGCTCACCAGGCTTGGAGCAGCCCCAGCATTTT CASSPGLEQPQHF